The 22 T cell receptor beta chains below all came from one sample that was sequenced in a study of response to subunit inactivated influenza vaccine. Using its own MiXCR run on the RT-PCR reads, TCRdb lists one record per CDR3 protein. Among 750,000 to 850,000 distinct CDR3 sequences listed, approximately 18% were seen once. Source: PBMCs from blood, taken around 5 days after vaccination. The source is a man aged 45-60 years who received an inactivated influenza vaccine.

The DNA of the CDR3 is TGCAGCGCCGCTAGCCCCTCCAGGACAGATACGCAGTATTTT. Protein: CSAASPSRTDTQYF. V usage is TRBV20-1 and J usage is TRBJ2-3, with D perhaps matching TRBD2 (5 bases). The CDR3 sequence is 14 residues long. Germline CDR1 reads DFQATT; CDR2 reads SNEGSKA (reference sequence).

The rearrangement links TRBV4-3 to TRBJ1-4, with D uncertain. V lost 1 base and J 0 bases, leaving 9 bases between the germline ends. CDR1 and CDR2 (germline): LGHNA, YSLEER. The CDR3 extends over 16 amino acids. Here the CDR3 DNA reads TGCGCCAGCAGCCAAGGACGGATTGCAACTAATGAAAAACTGTTTTTT. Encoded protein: CASSQGRIATNEKLFF.

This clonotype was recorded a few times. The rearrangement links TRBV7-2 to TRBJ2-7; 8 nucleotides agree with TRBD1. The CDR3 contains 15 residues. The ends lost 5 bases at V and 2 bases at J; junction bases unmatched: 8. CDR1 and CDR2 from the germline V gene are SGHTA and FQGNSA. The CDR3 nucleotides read TGTGCCAGCAGCCCTCGACAGGGGATACCCTACGAGCAGTACTTC. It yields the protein CASSPRQGIPYEQYF.

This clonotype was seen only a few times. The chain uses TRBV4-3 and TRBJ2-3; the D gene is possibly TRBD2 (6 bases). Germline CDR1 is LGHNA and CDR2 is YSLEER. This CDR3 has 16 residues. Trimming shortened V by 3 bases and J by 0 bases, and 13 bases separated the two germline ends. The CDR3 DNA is TGCGCCAGCAGCCACTGGACTAACCCGAGCACAGATACGCAGTATTTT. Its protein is CASSHWTNPSTDTQYF.

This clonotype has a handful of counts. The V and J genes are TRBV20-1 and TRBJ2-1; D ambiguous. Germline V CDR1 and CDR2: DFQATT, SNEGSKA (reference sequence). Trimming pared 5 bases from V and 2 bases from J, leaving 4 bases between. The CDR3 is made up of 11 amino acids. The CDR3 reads CSAPAYNEQFF. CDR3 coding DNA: TGCAGTGCTCCTGCCTACAATGAGCAGTTCTTC.

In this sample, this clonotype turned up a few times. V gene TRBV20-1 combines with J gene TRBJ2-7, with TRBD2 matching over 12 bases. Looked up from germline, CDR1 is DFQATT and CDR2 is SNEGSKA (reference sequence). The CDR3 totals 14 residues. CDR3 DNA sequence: TGCAGGGCGCTAGCGGGAGGGCCTGAGTACGAGCAGTACTTC. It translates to CRALAGGPEYEQYF.

DNA of the CDR3: TGTGCCAGCAGCGTAGCCCTGGACAGGGTTCTTGGCTACACCTTC. This sequence encodes CASSVALDRVLGYTF. V is TRBV9 and J is TRBJ1-2; TRBD1 agrees at 8 bases. Germline V lookup: CDR1 SGDLS, CDR2 YYNGEE. J gave up 7 bases and V 0 bases, and 8 bases lay outside the gene matches. This CDR3 has 15 residues.

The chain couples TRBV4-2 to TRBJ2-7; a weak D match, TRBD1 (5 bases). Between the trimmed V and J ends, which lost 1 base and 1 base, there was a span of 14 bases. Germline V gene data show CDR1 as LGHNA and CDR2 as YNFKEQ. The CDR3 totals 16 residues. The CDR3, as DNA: TGTGCCAGCAGCCAAGCTTGGACATCCGATTCCTACGAGCAGTACTTC. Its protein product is CASSQAWTSDSYEQYF.

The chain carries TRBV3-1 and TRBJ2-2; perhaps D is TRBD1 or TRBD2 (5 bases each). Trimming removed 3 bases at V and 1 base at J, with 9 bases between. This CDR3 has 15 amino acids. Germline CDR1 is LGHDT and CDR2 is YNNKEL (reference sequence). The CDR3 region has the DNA TGTGCCAGCAGCCAGAGGGGAATGAACACCGGGGAGCTGTTTTTT. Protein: CASSQRGMNTGELFF. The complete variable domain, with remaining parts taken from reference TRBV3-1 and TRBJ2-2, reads DTAVSQTPKYLVTQMGNDKSIKCEQNLGHDTMYWYKQDSKKFLKIMFSYNNKELIINETVPNRFSPKSPDKAHLNLHINSLELGDSAVYFCASSQRGMNTGELFFGEGSRLTVL.

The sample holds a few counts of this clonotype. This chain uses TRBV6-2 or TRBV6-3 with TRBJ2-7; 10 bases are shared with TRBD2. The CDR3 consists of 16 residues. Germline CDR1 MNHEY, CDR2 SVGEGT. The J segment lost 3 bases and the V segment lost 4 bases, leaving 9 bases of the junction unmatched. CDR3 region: CASSSHSGGILYEQYF. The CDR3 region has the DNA TGTGCCAGCAGTTCCCATAGCGGGGGGATCCTCTACGAGCAGTACTTC.

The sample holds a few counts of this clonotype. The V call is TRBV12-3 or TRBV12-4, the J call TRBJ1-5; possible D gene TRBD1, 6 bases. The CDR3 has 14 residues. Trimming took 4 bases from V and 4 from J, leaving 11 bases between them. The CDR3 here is CASSSSQGNQPQHF. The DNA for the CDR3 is TGTGCCAGCAGTTCAAGCCAGGGGAATCAGCCCCAGCATTTT.

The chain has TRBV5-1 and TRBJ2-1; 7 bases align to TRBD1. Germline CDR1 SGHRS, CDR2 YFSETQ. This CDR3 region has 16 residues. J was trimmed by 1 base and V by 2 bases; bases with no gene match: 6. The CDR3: CASSFSGTASYNEQFF. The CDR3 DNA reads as TGCGCCAGCAGCTTTTCTGGGACAGCTTCCTACAATGAGCAGTTCTTC.

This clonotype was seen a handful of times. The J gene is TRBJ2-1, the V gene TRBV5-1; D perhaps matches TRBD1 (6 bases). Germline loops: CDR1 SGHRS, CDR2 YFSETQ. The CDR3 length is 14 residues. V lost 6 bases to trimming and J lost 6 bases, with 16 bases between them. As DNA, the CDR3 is TGCGCCAGCACTCAGACAGGAGCAAGCAATGAGCAGTTCTTC. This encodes CASTQTGASNEQFF.

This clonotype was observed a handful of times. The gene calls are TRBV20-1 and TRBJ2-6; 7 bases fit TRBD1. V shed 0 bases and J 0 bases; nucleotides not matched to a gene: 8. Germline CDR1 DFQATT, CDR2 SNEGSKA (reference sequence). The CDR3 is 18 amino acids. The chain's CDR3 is CSARDSTGTYSGANVLTF. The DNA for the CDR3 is TGCAGTGCTAGAGATTCGACAGGGACCTACTCTGGGGCCAACGTCCTGACTTTC.

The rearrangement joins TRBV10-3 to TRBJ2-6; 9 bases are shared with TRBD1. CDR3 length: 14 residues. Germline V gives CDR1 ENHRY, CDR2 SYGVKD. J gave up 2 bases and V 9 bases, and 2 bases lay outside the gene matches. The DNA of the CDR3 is TGTGCCATAGGGACAGGGACTGGGGCCAACGTCCTGACTTTC. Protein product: CAIGTGTGANVLTF.

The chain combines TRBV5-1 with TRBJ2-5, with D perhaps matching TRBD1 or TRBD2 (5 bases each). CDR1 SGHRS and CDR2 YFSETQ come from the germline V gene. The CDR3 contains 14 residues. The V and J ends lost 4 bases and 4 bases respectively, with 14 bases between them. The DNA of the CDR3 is TGCGCCAGCAGCAGGGGACGATTAGGAGAGACCCAGTACTTC. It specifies CASSRGRLGETQYF.

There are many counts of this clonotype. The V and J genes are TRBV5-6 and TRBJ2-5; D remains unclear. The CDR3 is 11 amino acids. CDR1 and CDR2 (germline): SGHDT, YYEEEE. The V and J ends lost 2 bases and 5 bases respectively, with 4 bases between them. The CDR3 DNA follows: TGTGCCAGCAGCTTAGCTGAGACCCAGTACTTC. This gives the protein CASSLAETQYF.

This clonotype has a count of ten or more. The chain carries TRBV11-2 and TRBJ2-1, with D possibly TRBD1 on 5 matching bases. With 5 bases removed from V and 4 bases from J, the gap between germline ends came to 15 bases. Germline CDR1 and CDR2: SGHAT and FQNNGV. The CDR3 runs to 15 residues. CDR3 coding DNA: TGTGCCAGCAGCGGTACAAACAGGATTTACAATGAGCAGTTCTTC. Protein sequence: CASSGTNRIYNEQFF. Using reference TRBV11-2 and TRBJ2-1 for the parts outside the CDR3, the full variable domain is EAGVAQSPRYKIIEKRQSVAFWCNPISGHATLYWYQQILGQGPKLLIQFQNNGVVDDSQLPKDRFSAERLKGVDSTLKIQPAKLEDSAVYLCASSGTNRIYNEQFFGPGTRLTVL.

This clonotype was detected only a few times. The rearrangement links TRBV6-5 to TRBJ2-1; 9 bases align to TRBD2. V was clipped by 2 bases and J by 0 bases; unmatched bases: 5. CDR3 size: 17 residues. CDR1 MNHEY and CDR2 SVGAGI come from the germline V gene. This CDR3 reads CASSYIAGGSSYNEQFF. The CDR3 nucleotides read TGTGCCAGCAGTTACATTGCGGGAGGGAGCTCCTACAATGAGCAGTTCTTC.

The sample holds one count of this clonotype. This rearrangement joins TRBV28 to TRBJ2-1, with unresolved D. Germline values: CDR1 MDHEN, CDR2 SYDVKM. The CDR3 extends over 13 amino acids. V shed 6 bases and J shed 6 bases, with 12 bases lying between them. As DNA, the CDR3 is TGTGCCAGCAGATACGACTGGTTCAATGAGCAGTTCTTC. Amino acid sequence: CASRYDWFNEQFF.

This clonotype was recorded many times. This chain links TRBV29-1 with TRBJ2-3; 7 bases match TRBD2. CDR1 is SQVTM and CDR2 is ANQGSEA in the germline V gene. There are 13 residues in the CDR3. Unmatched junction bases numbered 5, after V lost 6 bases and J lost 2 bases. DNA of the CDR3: TGCAGCGTGGCCGGGACTATCACAGATACGCAGTATTTT. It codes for CSVAGTITDTQYF.

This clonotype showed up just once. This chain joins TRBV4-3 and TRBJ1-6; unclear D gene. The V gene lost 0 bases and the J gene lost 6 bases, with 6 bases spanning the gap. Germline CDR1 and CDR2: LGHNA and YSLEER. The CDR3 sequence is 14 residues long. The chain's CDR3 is CASSQDLANSPLHF. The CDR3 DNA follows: TGCGCCAGCAGCCAAGATTTGGCTAATTCACCCCTCCACTTT.